The 5 T cell receptor beta chains listed next were all sequenced from one sample in a study of OX40 agonist ivuxolimab in advanced cancers. The library was built by means of the immunoSEQ multiplex PCR assay. This is the immuneACCESS table as TCRdb keeps it, with only in-frame sequences that have V and J called. A part of the clones is gone; compared with another copy, unresolved V genes explain less than half, and the rest is unexplained. In all, the sample holds approximately 60,000 clones, and 85% to 90% of those were seen once. Of the sample, roughly an eighth falls within the top ten clones. The material was CD4+ or CD8+ T cells sorted from blood, obtained in a trial of the OX40 agonist ivuxolimab. Receptor source: an adult with an advanced solid tumor such as melanoma, head and neck, liver or kidney cancer.

This rearrangement joins TRBV7-9 to TRBJ1-6, with 7 bases lining up with TRBD1. The CDR3 consists of 18 residues. Germline V gene data show CDR1 as SEHNR and CDR2 as FQNEAQ (reference sequence). Trimming at V came to 0 bases and at J to 8 bases, leaving 13 bases not matched to a gene. The CDR3 nucleotides read TGTGCCAGCAGCTTAGCTGTAACCCCCGGGACAGAACATTCACCCCTCCACTTT. It codes for CASSLAVTPGTEHSPLHF. The full variable domain, in which reference TRBV7-9 and TRBJ1-6 provide the parts outside the CDR3, is DTGVSQNPRHKITKRGQNVTFRCDPISEHNRLYWYRQTLGQGPEFLTYFQNEAQLEKSRLLSDRFSAERPKGSFSTLEIQRTEQGDSAMYLCASSLAVTPGTEHSPLHFGNGTRLTVT.

The table lists this clone with a count of one. The chain recombines TRBV5-1 with TRBJ2-2, with TRBD2 matching over 11 bases. Germline loops: CDR1 SGHRS, CDR2 YFSETQ. J was trimmed by 4 bases and V by 4 bases; bases with no gene match: 3. The CDR3 has 15 amino acids. The DNA for the CDR3 is TGCGCCAGCAGCAAGACTAGCGGGACCACCGGGGAGCTGTTTTTT. Its protein product is CASSKTSGTTGELFF.

The rearrangement links TRBV6-5 to TRBJ1-5; D unresolved. CDR1 MNHEY and CDR2 SVGAGI come from the germline V gene. The CDR3 spans 13 residues. The V and J ends lost 5 bases and 0 bases respectively, with 5 bases between them. CDR3 sequence reads: CASSPSSNQPQHF. The CDR3, as DNA: TGTGCCAGCAGTCCATCTAGCAATCAGCCCCAGCATTTT.

V and J are TRBV7-8 and TRBJ1-4, with unresolved D. The germline V gene encodes CDR1 SGHVS and CDR2 FQNEAQ. This CDR3 has 14 amino acids. V was trimmed by 4 bases and J by 5 bases, leaving 11 bases between them. CDR3 DNA sequence: TGTGCCAGCAGCTCTCGGGTAGGGAATGAAAAACTGTTTTTT. This gives the protein CASSSRVGNEKLFF.

The chain combines TRBV10-2 with TRBJ1-3; a weak D match, TRBD1 (5 bases). The V gene's germline CDR1 is WSHSY and CDR2 SAAADI. The CDR3 sequence is 15 residues long. The V and J ends lost 8 bases and 0 bases respectively, with 14 bases between them. CDR3 in amino acids: CASRDGSFSGNTIYF. For the CDR3, the DNA is TGCGCCAGCCGGGACGGATCGTTCTCTGGAAACACCATATATTTT.